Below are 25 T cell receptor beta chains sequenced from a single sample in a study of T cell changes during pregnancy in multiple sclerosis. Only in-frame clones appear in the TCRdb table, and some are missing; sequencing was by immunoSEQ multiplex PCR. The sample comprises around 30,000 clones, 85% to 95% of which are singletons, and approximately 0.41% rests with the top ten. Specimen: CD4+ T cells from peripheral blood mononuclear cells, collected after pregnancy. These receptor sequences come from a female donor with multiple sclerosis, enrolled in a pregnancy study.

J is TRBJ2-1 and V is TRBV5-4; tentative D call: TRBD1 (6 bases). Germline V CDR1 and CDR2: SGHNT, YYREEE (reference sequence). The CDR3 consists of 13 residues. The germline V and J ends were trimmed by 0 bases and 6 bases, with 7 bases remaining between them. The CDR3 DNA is TGTGCCAGCAGCTTGGAGGGGGTCAATGAGCAGTTCTTC. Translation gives CASSLEGVNEQFF.

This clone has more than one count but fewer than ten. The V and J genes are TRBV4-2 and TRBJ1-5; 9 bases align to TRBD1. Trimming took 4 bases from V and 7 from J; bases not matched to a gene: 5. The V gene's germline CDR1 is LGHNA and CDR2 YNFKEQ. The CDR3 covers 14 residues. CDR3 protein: CASSPGQGRQPQHF. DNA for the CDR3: TGTGCCAGCAGCCCTGGACAGGGGCGCCAGCCCCAGCATTTT.

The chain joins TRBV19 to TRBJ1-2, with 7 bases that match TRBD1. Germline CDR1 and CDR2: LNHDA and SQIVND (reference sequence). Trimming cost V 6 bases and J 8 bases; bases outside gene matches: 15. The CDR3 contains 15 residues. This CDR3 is CASRDRRGTLFGYTF. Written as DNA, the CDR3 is TGTGCCAGTAGGGACAGGAGGGGCACCTTATTCGGCTACACCTTC.

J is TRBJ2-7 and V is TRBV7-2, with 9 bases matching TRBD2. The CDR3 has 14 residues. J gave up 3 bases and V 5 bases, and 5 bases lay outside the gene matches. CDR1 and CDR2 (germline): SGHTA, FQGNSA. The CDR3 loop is CASSQGLAGYEQYF. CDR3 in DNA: TGTGCCAGCAGCCAGGGACTAGCTGGCTACGAGCAGTACTTC.

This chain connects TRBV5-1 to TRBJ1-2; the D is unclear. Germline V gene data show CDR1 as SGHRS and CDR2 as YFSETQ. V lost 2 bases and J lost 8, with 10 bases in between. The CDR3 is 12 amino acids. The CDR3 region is CASSFGVAGYTF. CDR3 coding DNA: TGCGCCAGCAGCTTCGGGGTTGCGGGCTACACCTTC.

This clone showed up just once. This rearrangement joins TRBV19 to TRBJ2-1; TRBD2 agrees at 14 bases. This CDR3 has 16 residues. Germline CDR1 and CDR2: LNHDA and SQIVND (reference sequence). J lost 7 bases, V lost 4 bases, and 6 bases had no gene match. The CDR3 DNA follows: TGTGCCAGTAGTACCAAGACTAGCGGGGGGGCTAATGAGCAGTTCTTC. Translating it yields CASSTKTSGGANEQFF.

The CDR3: CASSEQGVNEKLFF. As DNA, the CDR3 is TGTGCCAGCAGCGAACAGGGGGTTAATGAAAAACTGTTTTTT. The chain has TRBV7-9 and TRBJ1-4, with 8 bases fitting TRBD1. Germline V CDR1 and CDR2: SEHNR, FQNEAQ (reference sequence). J lost 4 bases, V lost 5 bases, and 3 bases had no gene match. The CDR3 runs to 14 residues.

CDR3 protein: CASSTYGTGDVPQHF. In nucleotides, the CDR3 is TGTGCCAGTAGTACATATGGGACAGGGGATGTGCCCCAGCATTTT. V is TRBV19 and J is TRBJ1-5; 10 bases line up with TRBD1. The CDR3 loop spans 15 amino acids. V shed 4 bases, J shed 9 bases, and the junction held 9 bases outside the gene matches. Germline assignment: CDR1 LNHDA and CDR2 SQIVND (reference sequence).

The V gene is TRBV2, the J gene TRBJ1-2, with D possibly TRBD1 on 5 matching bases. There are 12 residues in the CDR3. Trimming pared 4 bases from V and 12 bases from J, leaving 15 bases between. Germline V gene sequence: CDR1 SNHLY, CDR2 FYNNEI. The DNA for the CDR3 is TGTGCCAGCAGTGGGGACTTCGAACCCCACACCTTC. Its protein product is CASSGDFEPHTF.

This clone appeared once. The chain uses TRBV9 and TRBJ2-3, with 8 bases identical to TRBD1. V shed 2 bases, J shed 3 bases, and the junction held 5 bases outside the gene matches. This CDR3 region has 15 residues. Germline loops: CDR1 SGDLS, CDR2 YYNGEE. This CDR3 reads CASSVRTGKTDTQYF. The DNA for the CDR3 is TGTGCCAGCAGCGTGCGGACAGGGAAGACAGATACGCAGTATTTT.

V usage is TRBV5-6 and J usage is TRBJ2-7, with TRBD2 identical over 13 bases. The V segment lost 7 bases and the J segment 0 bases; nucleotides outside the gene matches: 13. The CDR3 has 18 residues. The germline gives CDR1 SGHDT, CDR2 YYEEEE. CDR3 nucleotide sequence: TGTGCCAGCTGCCGGACTAGCGGGAGTGTCACCTCCTCCTACGAGCAGTACTTC. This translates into CASCRTSGSVTSSYEQYF.

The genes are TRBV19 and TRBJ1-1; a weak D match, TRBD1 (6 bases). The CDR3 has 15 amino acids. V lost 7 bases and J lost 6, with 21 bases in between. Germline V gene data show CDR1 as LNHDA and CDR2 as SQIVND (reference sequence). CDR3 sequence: CASTESTGKGPEAFF. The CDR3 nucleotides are TGTGCCAGTACCGAGTCAACAGGGAAAGGTCCTGAAGCTTTCTTT. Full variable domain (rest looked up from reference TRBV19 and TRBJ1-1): DGGITQSPKYLFRKEGQNVTLSCEQNLNHDAMYWYRQDPGQGLRLIYYSQIVNDFQKGDIAEGYSVSREKKESFPLTVTSAQKNPTAFYLCASTESTGKGPEAFFGQGTRLTVV.

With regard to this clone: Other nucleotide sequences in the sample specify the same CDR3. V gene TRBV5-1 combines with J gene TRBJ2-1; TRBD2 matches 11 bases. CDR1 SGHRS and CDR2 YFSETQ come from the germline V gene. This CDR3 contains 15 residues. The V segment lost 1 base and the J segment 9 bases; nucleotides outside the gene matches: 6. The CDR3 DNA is TGCGCCAGCAGCTTGTCACTAGCGGGAGAAGGTGAGCAGTTCTTC. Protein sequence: CASSLSLAGEGEQFF.

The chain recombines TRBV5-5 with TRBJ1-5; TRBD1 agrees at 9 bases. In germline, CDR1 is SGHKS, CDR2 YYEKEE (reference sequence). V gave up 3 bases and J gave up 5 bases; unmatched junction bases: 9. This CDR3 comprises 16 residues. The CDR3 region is CASSSGTGILYQPQHF. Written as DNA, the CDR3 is TGTGCCAGCAGCTCCGGGACAGGGATTCTTTATCAGCCCCAGCATTTT. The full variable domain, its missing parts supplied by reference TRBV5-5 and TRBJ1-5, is DAGVTQSPTHLIKTRGQQVTLRCSPISGHKSVSWYQQVLGQGPQFIFQYYEKEERGRGNFPDRFSARQFPNYSSELNVNALLLGDSALYLCASSSGTGILYQPQHFGDGTRLSIL.

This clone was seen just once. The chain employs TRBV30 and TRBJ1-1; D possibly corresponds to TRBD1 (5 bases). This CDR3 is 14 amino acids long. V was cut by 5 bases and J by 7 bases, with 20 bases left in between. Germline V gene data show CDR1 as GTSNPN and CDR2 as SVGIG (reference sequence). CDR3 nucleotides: TGTGCCTGGCGAAGGGGTTCAGCCACGATTGAAGCTTTCTTT. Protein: CAWRRGSATIEAFF.

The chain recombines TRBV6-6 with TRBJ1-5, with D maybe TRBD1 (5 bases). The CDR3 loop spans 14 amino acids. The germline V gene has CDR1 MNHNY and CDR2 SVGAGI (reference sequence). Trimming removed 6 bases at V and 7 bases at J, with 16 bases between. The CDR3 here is CASSRFRVGQPQHF. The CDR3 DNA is TGTGCCAGCAGCCGGTTCAGGGTGGGCCAGCCCCAGCATTTT.

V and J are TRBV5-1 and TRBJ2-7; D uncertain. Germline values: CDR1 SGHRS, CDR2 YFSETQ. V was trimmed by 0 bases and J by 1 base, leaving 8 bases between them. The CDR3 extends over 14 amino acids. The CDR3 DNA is TGCGCCAGCAGCTTGGATGCGAGATCCTACGAGCAGTACTTC. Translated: CASSLDARSYEQYF. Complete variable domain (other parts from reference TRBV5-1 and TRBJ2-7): KAGVTQTPRYLIKTRGQQVTLSCSPISGHRSVSWYQQTPGQGLQFLFEYFSETQRNKGNFPGRFSGRQFSNSRSEMNVSTLELGDSALYLCASSLDARSYEQYFGPGTRLTVT.

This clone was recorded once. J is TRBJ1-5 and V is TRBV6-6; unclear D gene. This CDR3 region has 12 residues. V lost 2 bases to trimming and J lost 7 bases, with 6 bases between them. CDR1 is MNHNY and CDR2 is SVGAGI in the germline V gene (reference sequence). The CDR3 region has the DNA TGTGCCAGCAGTTACGCAGTCCAGCCCCAGCATTTT. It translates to CASSYAVQPQHF.

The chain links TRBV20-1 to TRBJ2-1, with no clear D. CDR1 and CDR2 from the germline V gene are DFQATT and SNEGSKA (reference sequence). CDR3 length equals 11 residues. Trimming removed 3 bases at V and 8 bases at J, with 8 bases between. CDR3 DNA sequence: TGCAGTGCTAGTATACTCGATGAGCAGTTCTTC. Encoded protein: CSASILDEQFF.

CDR3 loop: CASTSRLAGEETQYF. CDR3 in DNA: TGTGCCAGCACTTCTCGACTAGCGGGGGAAGAGACCCAGTACTTC. This chain links TRBV5-4 with TRBJ2-5; 12 bases fit TRBD2. V lost 6 bases and J lost 3; bases outside the gene matches: 6. Germline values: CDR1 SGHNT, CDR2 YYREEE (reference sequence). The CDR3 totals 15 residues.

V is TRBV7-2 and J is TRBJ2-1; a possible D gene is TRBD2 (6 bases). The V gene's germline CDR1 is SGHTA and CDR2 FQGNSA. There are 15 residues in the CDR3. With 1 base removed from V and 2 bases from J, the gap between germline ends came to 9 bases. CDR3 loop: CASSLVGEAYNEQFF. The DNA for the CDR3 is TGTGCCAGCAGCTTAGTAGGGGAGGCCTACAATGAGCAGTTCTTC. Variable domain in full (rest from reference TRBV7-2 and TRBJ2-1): GAGVSQSPSNKVTEKGKDVELRCDPISGHTALYWYRQSLGQGLEFLIYFQGNSAPDKSGLPSDRFSAERTGGSVSTLTIQRTQQEDSAVYLCASSLVGEAYNEQFFGPGTRLTVL.

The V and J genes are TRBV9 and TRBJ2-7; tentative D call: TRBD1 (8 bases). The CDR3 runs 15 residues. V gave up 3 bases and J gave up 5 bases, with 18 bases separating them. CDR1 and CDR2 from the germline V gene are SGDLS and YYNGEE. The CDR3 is CASSAPRTGTNEQYF. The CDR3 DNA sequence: TGTGCCAGCAGCGCCCCCCGGACAGGGACTAACGAGCAGTACTTC.

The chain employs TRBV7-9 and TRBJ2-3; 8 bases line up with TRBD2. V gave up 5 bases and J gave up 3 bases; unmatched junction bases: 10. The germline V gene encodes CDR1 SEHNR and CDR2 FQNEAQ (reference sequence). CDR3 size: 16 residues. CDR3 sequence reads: CASSPISGVGTDTQYF. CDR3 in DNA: TGTGCCAGCAGCCCCATTAGCGGGGTGGGAACAGATACGCAGTATTTT.

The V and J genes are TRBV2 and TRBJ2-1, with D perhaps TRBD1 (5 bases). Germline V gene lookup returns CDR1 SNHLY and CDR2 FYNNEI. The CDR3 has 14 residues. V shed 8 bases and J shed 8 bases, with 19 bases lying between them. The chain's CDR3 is CASQPRQTGDEQFF. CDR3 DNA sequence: TGTGCCAGCCAGCCGAGACAGACCGGCGATGAGCAGTTCTTC.

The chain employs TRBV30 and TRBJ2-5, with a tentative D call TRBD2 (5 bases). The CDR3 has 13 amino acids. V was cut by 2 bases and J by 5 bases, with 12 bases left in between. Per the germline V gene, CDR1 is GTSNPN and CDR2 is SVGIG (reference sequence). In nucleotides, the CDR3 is TGTGCCTGGAGTAGGAGCGGTGTGGAGACCCAGTACTTC. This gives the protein CAWSRSGVETQYF.